Listed here are 9 T cell receptor beta chains from one sample, sequenced in a study of response to subunit inactivated influenza vaccine. MiXCR was run by TCRdb on the RT-PCR reads, yielding one entry per CDR3 protein. The sample carries roughly 700,000 distinct CDR3 sequences, 14% recorded once. The source was PBMCs from blood, collected 14 to 15 days before vaccination. Receptor source: a man between 45 and 60 years old who received an inactivated influenza vaccine.

This clonotype came up a few times. One end of the junction does not line up with germline, which may come from a read error. V is TRBV6-1 and J is TRBJ2-4, with D perhaps matching TRBD2 (7 bases). The CDR3 has 16 amino acids. Germline assignment: CDR1 MNHNS and CDR2 SASEGT. The CDR3 nucleotides read TGTGCCAGCACTGAACTGGGGGGGCAAGCCAAAAACATTCAGTACTTC. It translates to CASTELGGQAKNIQYF.

The sample holds a few counts of this clonotype. This sequence joins TRBV10-3 and TRBJ2-7; D not certain. Germline CDR1 ENHRY, CDR2 SYGVKD. The CDR3 is 12 residues long. V gave up 0 bases and J gave up 2 bases, with 2 bases separating them. CDR3 DNA: TGTGCCATCAGTGAGTCGGCCTACGAGCAGTACTTC. It is translated as CAISESAYEQYF.

This chain links TRBV20-1 with TRBJ2-3; possibly TRBD1 for D (5 bases). V was clipped by 1 base and J by 6 bases, with 14 bases between them. CDR3 length: 14 residues. CDR1 is DFQATT, CDR2 SNEGSKA, per germline (reference sequence). The CDR3: CSARAITGDDTQYF. The CDR3 DNA reads TGCAGTGCTAGAGCTATAACAGGTGACGATACGCAGTATTTT.

This clonotype has a handful of counts. This chain connects TRBV7-9 to TRBJ2-7; D remains unclear. Germline assignment: CDR1 SEHNR and CDR2 FQNEAQ (reference sequence). The V end was cut by 1 base, the J end by 3 bases, with 13 bases between. This CDR3 has 15 residues. CDR3 loop: CASSLVGVGNYEQYF. The CDR3 nucleotides read TGTGCCAGCAGCTTAGTTGGGGTTGGCAACTACGAGCAGTACTTC.

V is TRBV24-1 and J is TRBJ1-5; the D is unclear. Trimming pared 0 bases from V and 4 bases from J, leaving 6 bases between. Germline V gene data show CDR1 as KGHDR and CDR2 as SFDVKD. The length of the CDR3 is 14 residues. CDR3 amino acids: CATSDLRENQPQHF. CDR3 DNA: TGTGCCACCAGTGATTTGAGGGAGAATCAGCCCCAGCATTTT.

This clonotype was observed a handful of times. The V call is TRBV14, the J call TRBJ1-2; possibly TRBD1 for D (6 bases). V was clipped by 1 base and J by 2 bases, with 8 bases between them. The CDR3 totals 14 residues. Germline V gene sequence: CDR1 SGHDN, CDR2 FVKESK. The CDR3 sequence is CASSQVTGNYGYTF. The CDR3 nucleotides are TGTGCCAGCAGCCAAGTCACAGGGAACTATGGCTACACCTTC.

This clonotype was recorded many times. CDR3 in DNA: TGCGCCAGCAGCCAAGACTCGGGGGATACGCAGTATTTT. It translates to CASSQDSGDTQYF. The V and J genes are TRBV4-3 and TRBJ2-3, with TRBD2 as a possible D gene (5 bases). V gave up 0 bases and J gave up 6 bases, with 7 bases separating them. Germline-derived CDR1 and CDR2 are LGHNA and YSLEER. This CDR3 is 13 amino acids long.

This clonotype was seen only a few times. The rearrangement links TRBV20-1 to TRBJ2-1; TRBD2 is a possible D gene (6 bases). The CDR3 contains 14 residues. Germline V lookup: CDR1 DFQATT, CDR2 SNEGSKA (reference sequence). V lost 1 base and J lost 9, with 16 bases in between. The CDR3 protein is CSARGATRGGEQFF. The CDR3 DNA reads as TGCAGTGCTAGAGGGGCGACTCGGGGAGGTGAGCAGTTCTTC.

V and J are TRBV5-8 and TRBJ2-3, with 7 bases fitting TRBD2. After removal of 7 bases from V and 0 bases from J, the junction contained 8 bases not matched to a gene. This CDR3 has 15 amino acids. Germline loops: CDR1 SGHTS, CDR2 YDEGEE. The CDR3 reads CASVAPGGSTDTQYF. In nucleotides, the CDR3 is TGTGCCAGCGTCGCCCCGGGAGGCAGCACAGATACGCAGTATTTT.